The 31 T cell receptor beta chains reported below all come from one sample, sequenced in a study of blood T cell repertoires in COVID-19 (TCRdb year 2020). Library preparation used the immunoSEQ multiplex PCR assay. TCRdb stores this immuneACCESS table with in-frame sequences only. Part of the clones is absent; in the studies checked, under half of the shortfall reflects unresolved V genes, and no reason is known for the rest. The sample records 200,000 to 300,000 clones, approximately 92% of which are singletons. 2.5% to 3% of the sample goes to the ten largest clones. The sequenced material came from peripheral blood. Source of these receptors: a person aged 18-35 years with COVID-19, enrolled during active disease.

The chain couples TRBV9 to TRBJ1-1; no reliable D call. This CDR3 has 13 amino acids. Deletions cut 1 base from V and 1 base from J, with 5 bases between. Germline CDR1 SGDLS, CDR2 YYNGEE. Here the CDR3 DNA reads TGTGCCAGCAGCGTATCACAGAACACTGAAGCTTTCTTT. Translation: CASSVSQNTEAFF.

The DNA of the CDR3 is TGTGCCAGTAGTATTTCGGGGGACAGAGCCTACGAGCAGTACTTC. Translated: CASSISGDRAYEQYF. The chain joins TRBV19 to TRBJ2-7; a possible D gene is TRBD1 (7 bases). CDR3 size: 15 residues. Trimming shortened V by 3 bases and J by 2 bases, and 14 bases separated the two germline ends. CDR1 is LNHDA and CDR2 is SQIVND in the germline V gene (reference sequence).

The rearrangement links TRBV3-1 (or the pseudogene TRBV3-2) to TRBJ2-7, with TRBD2 matching 8 bases. Germline V lookup: CDR1 LGHDT, CDR2 YNNKEL (reference sequence). This CDR3 is built from 15 residues. Losses at the gene ends were 4 bases for V and 1 base for J; bases not matched to a gene: 6. The CDR3 sequence: CASSPSAGGSYEQYF. The CDR3, as DNA: TGTGCCAGCAGCCCCTCTGCGGGGGGTTCCTACGAGCAGTACTTC.

This chain joins TRBV3-1 (or the pseudogene TRBV3-2) and TRBJ2-7, with 7 bases lining up with TRBD2. V shed 0 bases and J 3 bases; nucleotides not matched to a gene: 5. This CDR3 has 15 amino acids. From germline, CDR1 is LGHDT and CDR2 YNNKEL (reference sequence). This chain's CDR3 is CASSQDGGELYEQYF. The CDR3 coding sequence is TGTGCCAGCAGCCAAGATGGGGGGGAACTCTACGAGCAGTACTTC.

This chain links TRBV19 with TRBJ2-2, with TRBD2 as a possible D gene (6 bases). CDR3 size: 15 residues. Germline V lookup: CDR1 LNHDA, CDR2 SQIVND (reference sequence). Trimming stripped 6 bases from V and 6 bases from J, with 17 bases between. This chain's CDR3 is CASSLRAGYPGELFF. The CDR3, as DNA: TGTGCCAGTAGCCTTCGGGCGGGATATCCCGGGGAGCTGTTTTTT.

V is TRBV5-5 and J is TRBJ2-7, with 12 bases fitting TRBD2. The ends lost 0 bases at V and 1 base at J; junction bases unmatched: 2. Germline V gives CDR1 SGHKS, CDR2 YYEKEE (reference sequence). The CDR3 loop spans 16 amino acids. The CDR3 nucleotides read TGTGCCAGCAGCTTGGAGACTAGCGGGAGTTCCTACGAGCAGTACTTC. This encodes CASSLETSGSSYEQYF.

This chain uses TRBV5-1 with TRBJ2-5; the match to TRBD2 covers 7 bases. Germline V gene data show CDR1 as SGHRS and CDR2 as YFSETQ. Trimming removed 7 bases from V and 2 bases from J; junction bases left unmatched: 11. The CDR3 contains 15 residues. In DNA, the CDR3 is TGCGCCAGCGTGCCGGGGGTGGGAGGGCAAGAGACCCAGTACTTC. Amino acids: CASVPGVGGQETQYF.

The chain combines TRBV5-6 with TRBJ1-1; a weak D match, TRBD1 (5 bases). V dropped 1 base and J dropped 1 base, with 8 bases sitting between them. This CDR3 spans 14 amino acids. Looked up from germline, CDR1 is SGHDT and CDR2 is YYEEEE. In DNA, the CDR3 is TGTGCCAGCAGCTTGTTCGGGGGGAACACTGAAGCTTTCTTT. Translated, it gives CASSLFGGNTEAFF.

This rearrangement joins TRBV24-1 to TRBJ2-3, with D uncertain. The CDR3 totals 13 residues. Between the trimmed V and J ends, which lost 5 bases and 8 bases, there was a span of 13 bases. Looked up from germline, CDR1 is KGHDR and CDR2 is SFDVKD. Here the CDR3 reads CATSGHLSGTQYF. CDR3 coding DNA: TGTGCCACCAGTGGACACCTGTCTGGTACGCAGTATTTT.

This clone appeared a few times. J is TRBJ2-1 and V is TRBV6-4, with 7 bases matching TRBD1. The V gene's germline CDR1 is MRHNA and CDR2 SNTAGT. The ends lost 4 bases at V and 6 bases at J; junction bases unmatched: 3. This CDR3 spans 13 amino acids. The CDR3 protein is CASSAYRGNEQFF. DNA for the CDR3: TGTGCCAGCAGTGCTTACAGGGGCAATGAGCAGTTCTTC.

The chain carries TRBV24-1 and TRBJ2-5; perhaps TRBD2 as D (6 bases). There are 14 residues in the CDR3. V was pared by 5 bases and J by 0 bases, with 9 bases between. The germline gives CDR1 KGHDR, CDR2 SFDVKD. The CDR3 bases are TGTGCCACCAGTGTTCCGGGGGACCAAGAGACCCAGTACTTC. It translates to CATSVPGDQETQYF.

The chain carries TRBV7-2 and TRBJ2-7, with 9 bases that match TRBD2. J lost 2 bases, V lost 3 bases, and 5 bases had no gene match. Germline values: CDR1 SGHTA, CDR2 FQGNSA. The CDR3 has 15 residues. The CDR3 here is CASSFVAGETYEQYF. In nucleotides, the CDR3 is TGTGCCAGCAGCTTCGTAGCGGGAGAAACCTACGAGCAGTACTTC.

The J gene is TRBJ2-7, the V gene TRBV29-1; 11 bases are a match to TRBD2. With 5 bases clipped from V and 1 base from J, the junction kept 4 bases outside the gene matches. This CDR3 has 14 amino acids. Per germline, CDR1 SQVTM and CDR2 ANQGSEA. The CDR3 spells CSVPGTSGSYEQYF. In DNA form, the CDR3 reads TGCAGCGTTCCCGGGACTAGCGGTTCCTACGAGCAGTACTTC.

This chain links TRBV3-1 (or the pseudogene TRBV3-2) with TRBJ1-1; no firm D call. V lost 4 bases, J lost 3 bases, and 12 bases lay in between. CDR1 and CDR2 (germline): LGHDT, YNNKEL (reference sequence). The CDR3 is 14 amino acids. CDR3 DNA: TGTGCCAGCAGCCCCACGGGTCGAGACACTGAAGCTTTCTTT. It codes for CASSPTGRDTEAFF.

V gene TRBV7-2 combines with J gene TRBJ2-3; D ambiguous. The germline CDR1 and CDR2 sequences are SGHTA and FQGNSA. Trimming shortened V by 6 bases and J by 5 bases, and 9 bases separated the two germline ends. There are 12 residues in the CDR3. This chain's CDR3 is CASRKIGDTQYF. The CDR3 nucleotides are TGTGCCAGCAGAAAGATCGGAGATACGCAGTATTTT. Full variable domain (missing parts from reference TRBV7-2 and TRBJ2-3): GAGVSQSPSNKVTEKGKDVELRCDPISGHTALYWYRQSLGQGLEFLIYFQGNSAPDKSGLPSDRFSAERTGGSVSTLTIQRTQQEDSAVYLCASRKIGDTQYFGPGTRLTVL.

The CDR3 loop is CASSPNRGRGSPLHF. In nucleotides, the CDR3 is TGTGCCAGCAGCCCAAACAGGGGGCGAGGTTCACCCCTCCACTTT. The chain links TRBV5-4 to TRBJ1-6, with 9 bases fitting TRBD1. The CDR3 runs 15 residues. The V and J ends lost 4 bases and 9 bases, in that order; junction bases with no gene match: 8. Germline CDR1 SGHNT, CDR2 YYREEE (reference sequence).

The chain links TRBV28 to TRBJ1-5; the D gene is possibly TRBD1 (5 bases). The CDR3 runs 15 residues. Trimming removed 5 bases from V and 0 bases from J, with 11 bases in between. From germline, CDR1 is MDHEN and CDR2 SYDVKM. The CDR3 region has the DNA TGTGCCAGCAGTGTAGGGGTAGTTAGCAATCAGCCCCAGCATTTT. Amino acid sequence: CASSVGVVSNQPQHF.

The genes are TRBV5-1 and TRBJ2-5, with TRBD2 identical over 9 bases. After removal of 3 bases from V and 1 base from J, the junction contained 1 base not matched to a gene. The CDR3 has 14 amino acids. Germline CDR1 and CDR2: SGHRS and YFSETQ. The CDR3: CASSSGLAQETQYF. The CDR3 DNA reads as TGCGCCAGCAGCTCGGGACTAGCCCAAGAGACCCAGTACTTC.

The rearrangement joins TRBV19 to TRBJ2-3; TRBD2 agrees at 7 bases. Trimming cost V 3 bases and J 4 bases; bases outside gene matches: 4. The CDR3 is 14 amino acids. In germline, CDR1 is LNHDA, CDR2 SQIVND (reference sequence). The chain's CDR3 is CASSISGGADTQYF. In nucleotides, the CDR3 is TGTGCCAGTAGTATCTCGGGAGGTGCAGATACGCAGTATTTT.

This clone has just one count. The V call is TRBV5-4, the J call TRBJ1-2; no reliable D call. V shed 3 bases and J shed 2 bases, with 8 bases lying between them. The CDR3 extends over 13 amino acids. CDR1 and CDR2 (germline): SGHNT, YYREEE (reference sequence). The CDR3 DNA sequence: TGTGCCAGCAGCTCCGACATGAACTATGGCTACACCTTC. Protein: CASSSDMNYGYTF.

The chain carries TRBV3-1 (or the pseudogene TRBV3-2) and TRBJ2-5, with D possibly being TRBD2 (6 bases). Germline V CDR1 and CDR2: LGHDT, YNNKEL (reference sequence). The CDR3 runs 14 residues. V was clipped by 3 bases and J by 4 bases, with 12 bases between them. CDR3 sequence: CASSHRRAGETQYF. As DNA, the CDR3 is TGTGCCAGCAGCCACCGGAGGGCCGGAGAGACCCAGTACTTC.

This chain joins TRBV28 and TRBJ2-1, with a possible D match to TRBD2 (5 bases). CDR3 length: 11 residues. Per germline, CDR1 MDHEN and CDR2 SYDVKM. The V gene lost 8 bases and the J gene lost 7 bases, with 9 bases spanning the gap. This CDR3 is CASDRGNEQFF. Written as DNA, the CDR3 is TGTGCCAGCGATAGAGGGAATGAGCAGTTCTTC. Drawing the rest from reference TRBV28 and TRBJ2-1, the complete variable domain is DVKVTQSSRYLVKRTGEKVFLECVQDMDHENMFWYRQDPGLGLRLIYFSYDVKMKEKGDIPEGYSVSREKKERFSLILESASTNQTSMYLCASDRGNEQFFGPGTRLTVL.

The chain joins TRBV11-2 to TRBJ1-1; no firm D call. CDR1 and CDR2 from the germline V gene are SGHAT and FQNNGV. CDR3 length equals 15 residues. Trimming cost V 6 bases and J 0 bases, with 14 bases left between them. The CDR3 DNA reads as TGTGCCAGCAGACTTGAACAGACCATGAACACTGAAGCTTTCTTT. Its protein is CASRLEQTMNTEAFF.

The chain recombines TRBV5-1 with TRBJ2-1; 8 bases match TRBD1. The CDR3 spans 13 residues. V was pared by 4 bases and J by 8 bases, with 5 bases of the junction left unmatched. CDR1 and CDR2 (germline): SGHRS, YFSETQ. CDR3 protein: CASSNGTGYEQFF. CDR3 sequence (DNA): TGCGCCAGCAGCAACGGGACAGGTTATGAGCAGTTCTTC.

This clone has only one observation. This rearrangement joins TRBV15 to TRBJ2-3; 9 positions agree with TRBD2. Germline V gene data show CDR1 as LNHNV and CDR2 as YYDKDF (reference sequence). This CDR3 is built from 16 residues. The trim removed 0 bases at V and 2 bases at J, leaving 3 bases unmatched. The DNA for the CDR3 is TGTGCCACCAGCAGAGAGCTAGCGGGGATCACAGATACGCAGTATTTT. As protein: CATSRELAGITDTQYF.

V is TRBV18 and J is TRBJ1-6; a weak D match, TRBD1 (6 bases). The CDR3 length is 16 residues. Trimming removed 5 bases at V and 7 bases at J, with 18 bases between. Germline CDR1 is KGHSH and CDR2 is LQKENI. In DNA, the CDR3 is TGTGCCAGCTCATCCCGCAACGGACAGTTGAATTCACCCCTCCACTTT. It codes for CASSSRNGQLNSPLHF. The complete variable domain, with remaining parts taken from reference TRBV18 and TRBJ1-6, reads NAGVMQNPRHLVRRRGQEARLRCSPMKGHSHVYWYRQLPEEGLKFMVYLQKENIIDESGMPKERFSAEFPKEGPSILRIQQVVRGDSAAYFCASSSRNGQLNSPLHFGNGTRLTVT.

This clone was observed once. This chain uses TRBV5-1 with TRBJ2-1; 8 nucleotides align to TRBD2. CDR1 and CDR2 from the germline V gene are SGHRS and YFSETQ. CDR3 length: 17 amino acids. V trimming: 0 bases; J trimming: 8 bases; junction bases outside the gene matches: 13. The DNA of the CDR3 is TGCGCCAGCAGCTTGGCCGGACTAGCTATCTTATTAGATGAGCAGTTCTTC. Translating it yields CASSLAGLAILLDEQFF.

The chain couples TRBV28 to TRBJ2-1; D is unresolved. CDR3 length: 14 residues. Per the germline V gene, CDR1 is MDHEN and CDR2 is SYDVKM. V lost 8 bases and J lost 3, with 14 bases in between. The CDR3 nucleotides read TGTGCCAGCTACCCAGACTCCCACTACAATGAGCAGTTCTTC. Amino acid sequence: CASYPDSHYNEQFF.

V is TRBV27 and J is TRBJ1-6, with 11 bases fitting TRBD1. Trimming took 0 bases from V and 10 from J; bases not matched to a gene: 5. Germline CDR1 and CDR2: MNHEY and SMNVEV (reference sequence). This CDR3 has 16 amino acids. The CDR3, as DNA: TGTGCCAGCAGTTTATCGGGACAGGGGGTAGGCTCACCCCTCCACTTT. Amino acid sequence: CASSLSGQGVGSPLHF.

The genes are TRBV11-1 and TRBJ2-3; D remains ambiguous. The V end was cut by 3 bases, the J end by 2 bases, with 9 bases between. This CDR3 is built from 14 residues. CDR1 and CDR2 (germline): SGHAT, FQDESV (reference sequence). CDR3 in amino acids: CASSFGTDTDTQYF. CDR3 sequence (DNA): TGTGCCAGCAGCTTTGGTACAGACACAGATACGCAGTATTTT. The whole variable domain, filled in from reference TRBV11-1 and TRBJ2-3, reads EAEVAQSPRYKITEKSQAVAFWCDPISGHATLYWYRQILGQGPELLVQFQDESVVDDSQLPKDRFSAERLKGVDSTLKIQPAELGDSAMYLCASSFGTDTDTQYFGPGTRLTVL.

This chain uses TRBV4-1 with TRBJ1-1, with TRBD1 identical over 8 bases. Per germline, CDR1 MGHRA and CDR2 YSYEKL. With V trimmed by 3 bases and J by 13 bases, 7 bases remained unmatched. This CDR3 comprises 12 residues. This chain's CDR3 is CASSQTGESLFF. The DNA for the CDR3 is TGCGCCAGCAGCCAGACAGGGGAATCGCTTTTCTTT.